One sample yielded the 18 T cell receptor beta chains listed below, sequenced in a study of OX40 agonist ivuxolimab in advanced cancers. The data were produced by immunoSEQ multiplex PCR, yet TCRdb's version contains in-frame clones alone and is incomplete. The repertoire consists of 20,000 to 25,000 clones, with approximately 80% occurring once and the leading ten covering nearly 35%. Sequencing used CD4+ or CD8+ T cells sorted from blood, obtained in a trial of the OX40 agonist ivuxolimab. The receptors were gathered from an adult with an advanced solid tumor such as melanoma, head and neck, liver or kidney cancer.

The chain has TRBV5-6 and TRBJ2-5; D not certain. The germline V and J ends were trimmed by 2 bases and 1 base, with 12 bases remaining between them. The CDR3 is 15 amino acids. Germline CDR1 and CDR2: SGHDT and YYEEEE. The CDR3 DNA sequence: TGTGCCAGCAGCTTAATCCAGCTGACCCAAGAGACCCAGTACTTC. As protein: CASSLIQLTQETQYF. Drawing the rest from reference TRBV5-6 and TRBJ2-5, the complete variable domain is DAGVTQSPTHLIKTRGQQVTLRCSPKSGHDTVSWYQQALGQGPQFIFQYYEEEERQRGNFPDRFSGHQFPNYSSELNVNALLLGDSALYLCASSLIQLTQETQYFGPGTRLLVL.

The chain is built from TRBV9 and TRBJ2-2; the D is unclear. V was clipped by 4 bases and J by 9 bases, with 10 bases between them. The CDR3 runs 12 residues. Germline CDR1 reads SGDLS; CDR2 reads YYNGEE. The CDR3 region has the DNA TGTGCCAGCAGCCTGACCTACCGGGAGCTGTTTTTT. Translating gives CASSLTYRELFF. Variable domain in full (rest from reference TRBV9 and TRBJ2-2): DSGVTQTPKHLITATGQRVTLRCSPRSGDLSVYWYQQSLDQGLQFLIQYYNGEERAKGNILERFSAQQFPDLHSELNLSSLELGDSALYFCASSLTYRELFFGEGSRLTVL.

This clone was detected once. V gene TRBV9 combines with J gene TRBJ2-5, with D possibly matching TRBD2 (5 bases). V was pared by 6 bases and J by 4 bases, with 19 bases between. The CDR3 consists of 15 residues. Germline V lookup: CDR1 SGDLS, CDR2 YYNGEE. In DNA form, the CDR3 reads TGTGCCAGCACTCTTTTCGAGGGCCTGGGAGAGACCCAGTACTTC. Its translation is CASTLFEGLGETQYF.

The chain employs TRBV28 and TRBJ1-5, with D uncertain. This CDR3 contains 13 residues. CDR1 is MDHEN and CDR2 is SYDVKM in the germline V gene. V lost 2 bases and J 7 bases, leaving 9 bases between the germline ends. The CDR3 loop is CASSLGPGQPQHF. CDR3 DNA: TGTGCCAGCAGTTTAGGCCCGGGGCAGCCCCAGCATTTT.

The table lists this clone with a count of one. The genes are TRBV19 and TRBJ2-7, with 8 bases identical to TRBD2. Germline V CDR1 and CDR2: LNHDA, SQIVND (reference sequence). CDR3 length equals 15 residues. V lost 5 bases, J lost 0 bases, and 6 bases stayed unmatched. Here the CDR3 reads CASSPIAGNSYEQYF. CDR3 nucleotides: TGTGCCAGTAGTCCCATAGCGGGGAACTCCTACGAGCAGTACTTC. The full variable domain, its missing parts supplied by reference TRBV19 and TRBJ2-7, is DGGITQSPKYLFRKEGQNVTLSCEQNLNHDAMYWYRQDPGQGLRLIYYSQIVNDFQKGDIAEGYSVSREKKESFPLTVTSAQKNPTAFYLCASSPIAGNSYEQYFGPGTRLTVT.

The CDR3 spells CASSATGTSGTDTQYF. The CDR3 bases are TGTGCCAGCAGTGCCACCGGGACTAGCGGCACAGATACGCAGTATTTT. This sequence joins TRBV27 and TRBJ2-3; 10 nucleotides match TRBD2. The length of the CDR3 is 16 residues. V gave up 5 bases and J gave up 1 base; unmatched junction bases: 6. Germline lookup yields CDR1 MNHEY and CDR2 SMNVEV (reference sequence).

The chain joins TRBV2 to TRBJ2-1, with 9 positions matching TRBD2. The V segment lost 7 bases and the J segment 5 bases; nucleotides outside the gene matches: 9. The germline gives CDR1 SNHLY, CDR2 FYNNEI. The CDR3 runs to 15 residues. The CDR3 DNA reads TGTGCCAGCACTCCCGGACTAGCGACCAACAATGAGCAGTTCTTC. Translated: CASTPGLATNNEQFF.

The chain recombines TRBV30 with TRBJ2-1; perhaps TRBD2 as D (6 bases). Germline loops: CDR1 GTSNPN, CDR2 SVGIG (reference sequence). The CDR3 consists of 14 residues. Trimming pared 2 bases from V and 3 bases from J, leaving 11 bases between. The CDR3 protein is CAWSPIADYNEQFF. The CDR3 DNA is TGTGCCTGGAGTCCGATAGCGGACTACAATGAGCAGTTCTTC. The variable domain in full, completed from reference TRBV30 and TRBJ2-1, reads SQTIHQWPATLVQPVGSPLSLECTVEGTSNPNLYWYRQAAGRGLQLLFYSVGIGQISSEVPQNLSASRPQDRQFILSSKKLLLSDSGFYLCAWSPIADYNEQFFGPGTRLTVL.

V usage is TRBV6-5 and J usage is TRBJ2-5; D call uncertain. Germline CDR1 reads MNHEY; CDR2 reads SVGAGI. The CDR3 spans 13 residues. Trimming cost V 2 bases and J 1 base, with 5 bases left between them. CDR3 protein: CASSYNSQETQYF. CDR3 nucleotide sequence: TGTGCCAGCAGTTACAACAGCCAAGAGACCCAGTACTTC.

The chain links TRBV30 to TRBJ2-1; D not resolved. Germline values: CDR1 GTSNPN, CDR2 SVGIG (reference sequence). The CDR3 loop spans 11 amino acids. V gave up 0 bases and J gave up 9 bases, with 6 bases separating them. CDR3 amino acids: CAWSVNIEQFF. The CDR3 DNA follows: TGTGCCTGGAGTGTAAACATTGAGCAGTTCTTC. Drawing the rest from reference TRBV30 and TRBJ2-1, the complete variable domain is SQTIHQWPATLVQPVGSPLSLECTVEGTSNPNLYWYRQAAGRGLQLLFYSVGIGQISSEVPQNLSASRPQDRQFILSSKKLLLSDSGFYLCAWSVNIEQFFGPGTRLTVL.

This chain joins TRBV5-1 and TRBJ2-7; D might be TRBD2 (5 bases). Germline lookup yields CDR1 SGHRS and CDR2 YFSETQ. The V and J ends lost 7 bases and 2 bases respectively, with 13 bases between them. The CDR3 runs to 13 residues. The CDR3, as DNA: TGCGCCAGCGGAGTGAGCGGAACCTACGAGCAGTACTTC. Translating it yields CASGVSGTYEQYF.

This clone showed up just a few times. J is TRBJ2-3 and V is TRBV7-9, with 7 bases aligning to TRBD2. The germline V gene has CDR1 SEHNR and CDR2 FQNEAQ (reference sequence). The CDR3 length is 15 residues. The junction had 3 bases not matched to a gene; V was cut back by 0 bases and J by 3 bases. The chain's CDR3 is CASSLAGGPTDTQYF. CDR3 sequence (DNA): TGTGCCAGCAGCTTAGCGGGAGGGCCGACAGATACGCAGTATTTT.

Concerning this clone: Other nucleotide sequences from this sample produce the same CDR3. The J gene is TRBJ2-7, the V gene TRBV18, with a weak D call TRBD1 (6 bases). The CDR3 totals 15 residues. The germline V gene encodes CDR1 KGHSH and CDR2 LQKENI. The V gene lost 3 bases and the J gene lost 0 bases, with 12 bases spanning the gap. This CDR3 reads CASSPPGQSSYEQYF. CDR3 nucleotide sequence: TGTGCCAGCTCACCTCCGGGACAAAGCTCCTACGAGCAGTACTTC.

The chain joins TRBV4-2 to TRBJ2-7, with 9 bases fitting TRBD1. Per germline, CDR1 LGHNA and CDR2 YNFKEQ. Germline trimming cut 6 bases from V and 4 bases from J; bases unmatched to any gene: 10. CDR3 size: 15 residues. The CDR3 region has the DNA TGTGCCAGCAGTCGTGCCTGGACAGGGGATTACGAGCAGTACTTC. Translation gives CASSRAWTGDYEQYF.

In DNA, the CDR3 is TGTGCCAGCAGTTCCGGGACAGGGGGCTACGAGCAGTACTTC. Amino acid sequence: CASSSGTGGYEQYF. V usage is TRBV27 and J usage is TRBJ2-7; TRBD1 aligns across 11 bases. CDR1 and CDR2 from the germline V gene are MNHEY and SMNVEV (reference sequence). The CDR3 contains 14 residues. V dropped 4 bases and J dropped 3; count of bases not matched to a gene: 2.

The chain's CDR3 is CASYRGLAAYNEQFF. The CDR3 DNA reads TGTGCCAGCTATCGGGGACTAGCGGCCTACAATGAGCAGTTCTTC. The J gene is TRBJ2-1, the V gene TRBV6-7; 11 nucleotides line up with TRBD2. TRBV6-7 is an open reading frame whose function is uncertain. The V gene end was trimmed by 8 bases and the J gene end by 2 bases; junction bases not matched to a gene: 5. The CDR3 loop spans 15 amino acids.

The DNA for the CDR3 is TGTGCCAGCAGTCCCCTGGCGGAGGTTAATGAGCAGTTCTTC. This codes for CASSPLAEVNEQFF. The chain has TRBV28 and TRBJ2-1, with D tentatively TRBD2 (5 bases). V shed 5 bases and J shed 7 bases, with 15 bases lying between them. The CDR3 runs to 14 residues. Germline CDR1 is MDHEN and CDR2 is SYDVKM. The variable domain in full, with the rest retrieved from reference TRBV28 and TRBJ2-1, is DVKVTQSSRYLVKRTGEKVFLECVQDMDHENMFWYRQDPGLGLRLIYFSYDVKMKEKGDIPEGYSVSREKKERFSLILESASTNQTSMYLCASSPLAEVNEQFFGPGTRLTVL.

The chain is built from TRBV27 and TRBJ2-7; 10 bases line up with TRBD1. Germline assignment: CDR1 MNHEY and CDR2 SMNVEV (reference sequence). V lost 5 bases and J lost 6; bases outside the gene matches: 13. The CDR3 has 16 residues. CDR3 DNA sequence: TGTGCCAGCAGTATCGTTTCAATGGACAGGGGGGGCGAGCAGTACTTC. This encodes CASSIVSMDRGGEQYF.